This entry is about one T cell receptor beta chain. Its antigen is unidentified. The CDR3 has 16 amino acids. The junction had 11 bases not matched to a gene; V was cut back by 6 bases and J by 3 bases. This entry belongs to a study of T cell repertoires in cytomegalovirus infection. TCRdb used MiXCR to reprocess the reads, holding one entry per CDR3 protein. The table includes some 500,000 distinct CDR3 sequences, 30% to 35% detected once. The rearrangement uses TRBV12-3 or TRBV12-4 and TRBJ2-1; the match to TRBD1 covers 7 bases. The TCR sequence derives from a human donor in good health (CMV status not recorded). Some clones in this sample may be carry-over from other donors' samples. This material consisted of cultured PBMCs, taken from culture after CMV antigen stimulation. DNA for the CDR3: TGTGCCAGCAGACGAACAGGGGCCCCCCTCTACAATGAGCAGTTCTTC. Its translation: CASRRTGAPLYNEQFF.